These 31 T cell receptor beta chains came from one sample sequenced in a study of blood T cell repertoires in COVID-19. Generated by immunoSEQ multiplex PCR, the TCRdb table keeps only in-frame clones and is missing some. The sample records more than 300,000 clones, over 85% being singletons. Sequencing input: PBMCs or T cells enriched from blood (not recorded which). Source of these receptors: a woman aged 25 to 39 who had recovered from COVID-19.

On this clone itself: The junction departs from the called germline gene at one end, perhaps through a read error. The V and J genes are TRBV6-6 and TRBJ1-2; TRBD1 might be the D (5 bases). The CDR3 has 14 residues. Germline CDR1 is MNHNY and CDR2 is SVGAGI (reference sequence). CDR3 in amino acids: CASRRGGILYDYTF. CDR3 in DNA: TGTGCCAGTCGAAGGGGTGGTATTTTATATGACTACACCTTC.

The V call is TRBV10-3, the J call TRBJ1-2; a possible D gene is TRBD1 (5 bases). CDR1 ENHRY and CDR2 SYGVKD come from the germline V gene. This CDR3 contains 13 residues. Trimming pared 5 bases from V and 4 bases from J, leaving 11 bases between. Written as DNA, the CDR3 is TGTGCCATCAGTCCAGGGTATGGCTATGGCTACACCTTC. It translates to CAISPGYGYGYTF.

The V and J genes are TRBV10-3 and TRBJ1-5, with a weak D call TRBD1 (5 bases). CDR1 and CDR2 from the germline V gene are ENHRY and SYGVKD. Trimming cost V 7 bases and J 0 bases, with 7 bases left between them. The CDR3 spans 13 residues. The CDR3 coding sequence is TGTGCCATCACCGGGGGTAGCAATCAGCCCCAGCATTTT. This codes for CAITGGSNQPQHF.

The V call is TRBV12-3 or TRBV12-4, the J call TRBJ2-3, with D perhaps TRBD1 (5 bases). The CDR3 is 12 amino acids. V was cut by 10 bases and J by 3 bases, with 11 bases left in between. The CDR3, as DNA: TGTGCCACAGGGCAGATAACAGATACGCAGTATTTT. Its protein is CATGQITDTQYF.

The CDR3 loop is CASSRTGEGYNEQFF. The CDR3 region has the DNA TGTGCCAGTAGTCGGACAGGGGAAGGCTACAATGAGCAGTTCTTC. The rearrangement joins TRBV19 to TRBJ2-1, with 9 bases that match TRBD1. Germline CDR1 LNHDA, CDR2 SQIVND (reference sequence). The CDR3 covers 15 residues. The V gene end was trimmed by 5 bases and the J gene end by 3 bases; junction bases not matched to a gene: 5.

The CDR3 region is CASSSQTSVGVNEQFF. The CDR3 DNA sequence: TGTGCCAGCAGTTCGCAGACTAGCGTAGGGGTCAATGAGCAGTTCTTC. This chain uses TRBV6-7 with TRBJ2-1; 8 bases map to TRBD2. TRBV6-7 is classed as an ORF, of uncertain function. The CDR3 is made up of 16 amino acids. V dropped 4 bases and J dropped 6; count of bases not matched to a gene: 11.

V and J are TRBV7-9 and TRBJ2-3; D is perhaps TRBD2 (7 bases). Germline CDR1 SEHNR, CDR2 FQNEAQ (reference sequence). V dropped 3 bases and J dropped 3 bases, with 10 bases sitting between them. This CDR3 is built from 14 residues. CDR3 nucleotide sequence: TGTGCCAGCAGCTTCGGGGGGCAGACAGATACGCAGTATTTT. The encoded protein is CASSFGGQTDTQYF.

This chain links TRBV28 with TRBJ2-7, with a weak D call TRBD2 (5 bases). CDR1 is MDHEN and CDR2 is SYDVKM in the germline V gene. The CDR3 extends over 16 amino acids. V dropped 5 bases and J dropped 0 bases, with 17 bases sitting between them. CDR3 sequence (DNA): TGTGCCAGCAGTACTCTCCCGGGAATTTTCTCCTACGAGCAGTACTTC. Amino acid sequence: CASSTLPGIFSYEQYF.

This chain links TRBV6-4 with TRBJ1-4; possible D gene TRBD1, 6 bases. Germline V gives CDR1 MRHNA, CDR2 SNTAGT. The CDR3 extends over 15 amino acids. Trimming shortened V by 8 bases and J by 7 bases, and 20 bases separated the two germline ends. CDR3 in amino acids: CASGIMGAVGEKLFF. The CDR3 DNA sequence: TGTGCCAGCGGGATTATGGGGGCAGTTGGTGAAAAACTGTTTTTT.

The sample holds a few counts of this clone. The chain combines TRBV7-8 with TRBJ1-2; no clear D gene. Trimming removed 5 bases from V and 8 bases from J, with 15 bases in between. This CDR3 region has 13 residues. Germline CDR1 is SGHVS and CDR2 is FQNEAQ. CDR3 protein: CASSLSLKQGYTF. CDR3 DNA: TGTGCCAGCAGCCTTAGCCTGAAGCAAGGCTACACCTTC.

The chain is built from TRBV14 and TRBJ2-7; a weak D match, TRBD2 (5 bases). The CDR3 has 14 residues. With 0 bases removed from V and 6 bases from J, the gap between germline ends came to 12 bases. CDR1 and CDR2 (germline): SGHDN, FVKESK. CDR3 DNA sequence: TGTGCCAGCAGCCAAGAGGGAAGGGCGGGCGAGCAGTACTTC. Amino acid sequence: CASSQEGRAGEQYF.

The CDR3 DNA is TGCGCCAGCAGCTTCCGCCCGAGCTCTGCCTCCTATGGCTACACCTTC. Encoded protein: CASSFRPSSASYGYTF. The chain employs TRBV5-1 and TRBJ1-2; no reliable D call. Trimming pared 2 bases from V and 4 bases from J, leaving 18 bases between. Germline loops: CDR1 SGHRS, CDR2 YFSETQ. There are 16 residues in the CDR3. Looking up the rest from reference TRBV5-1 and TRBJ1-2 gives the full variable domain: KAGVTQTPRYLIKTRGQQVTLSCSPISGHRSVSWYQQTPGQGLQFLFEYFSETQRNKGNFPGRFSGRQFSNSRSEMNVSTLELGDSALYLCASSFRPSSASYGYTFGSGTRLTVV.

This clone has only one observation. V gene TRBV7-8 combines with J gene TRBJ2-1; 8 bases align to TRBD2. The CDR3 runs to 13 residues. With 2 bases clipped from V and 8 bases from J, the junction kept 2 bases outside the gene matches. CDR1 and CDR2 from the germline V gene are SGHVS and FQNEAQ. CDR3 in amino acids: CASSLSGGDEQFF. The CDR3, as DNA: TGTGCCAGCAGCTTAAGCGGGGGCGATGAGCAGTTCTTC.

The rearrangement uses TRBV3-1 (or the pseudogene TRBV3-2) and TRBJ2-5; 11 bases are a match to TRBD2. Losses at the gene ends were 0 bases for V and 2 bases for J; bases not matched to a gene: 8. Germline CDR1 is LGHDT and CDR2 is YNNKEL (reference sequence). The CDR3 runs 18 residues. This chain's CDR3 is CASSQDIAGGPGQETQYF. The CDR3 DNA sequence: TGTGCCAGCAGCCAAGACATAGCGGGAGGGCCCGGGCAAGAGACCCAGTACTTC.

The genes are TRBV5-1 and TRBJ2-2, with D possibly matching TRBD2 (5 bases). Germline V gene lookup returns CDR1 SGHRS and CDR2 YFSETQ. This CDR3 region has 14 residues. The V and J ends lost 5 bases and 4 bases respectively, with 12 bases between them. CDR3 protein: CASSWVGVTGELFF. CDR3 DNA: TGCGCCAGCAGTTGGGTCGGGGTCACCGGGGAGCTGTTTTTT. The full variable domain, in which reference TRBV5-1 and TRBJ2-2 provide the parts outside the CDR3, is KAGVTQTPRYLIKTRGQQVTLSCSPISGHRSVSWYQQTPGQGLQFLFEYFSETQRNKGNFPGRFSGRQFSNSRSEMNVSTLELGDSALYLCASSWVGVTGELFFGEGSRLTVL.

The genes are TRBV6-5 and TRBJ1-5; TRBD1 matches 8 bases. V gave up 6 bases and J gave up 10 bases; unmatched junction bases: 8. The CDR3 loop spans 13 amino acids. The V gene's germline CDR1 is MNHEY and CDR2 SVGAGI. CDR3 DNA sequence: TGTGCCAGCAGCGGACAGGGTCGGCAACCCCAGCATTTT. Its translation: CASSGQGRQPQHF.

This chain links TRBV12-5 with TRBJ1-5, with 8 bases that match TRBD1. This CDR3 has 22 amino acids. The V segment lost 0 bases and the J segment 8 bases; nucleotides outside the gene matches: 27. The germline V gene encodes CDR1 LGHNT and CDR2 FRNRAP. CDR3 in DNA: TGTGCTAGTGGTTTGGTACCCCTTGGTGGCAGGGGGCGACGGCGCATTGCGGAGCCCCAGCATTTT. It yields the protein CASGLVPLGGRGRRRIAEPQHF.

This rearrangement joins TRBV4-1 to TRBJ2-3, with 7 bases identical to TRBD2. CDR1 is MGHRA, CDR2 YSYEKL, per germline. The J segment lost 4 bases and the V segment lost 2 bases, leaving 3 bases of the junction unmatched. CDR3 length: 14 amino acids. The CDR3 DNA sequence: TGCGCCAGCAGCCAACCGGGAGGTTCAGATACGCAGTATTTT. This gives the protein CASSQPGGSDTQYF.

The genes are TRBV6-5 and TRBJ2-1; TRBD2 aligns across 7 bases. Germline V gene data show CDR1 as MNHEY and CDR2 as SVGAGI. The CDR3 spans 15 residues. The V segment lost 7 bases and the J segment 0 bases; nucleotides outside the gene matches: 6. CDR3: CASNQPSGSYNEQFF. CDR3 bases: TGTGCCAGCAACCAACCTAGCGGCTCCTACAATGAGCAGTTCTTC.

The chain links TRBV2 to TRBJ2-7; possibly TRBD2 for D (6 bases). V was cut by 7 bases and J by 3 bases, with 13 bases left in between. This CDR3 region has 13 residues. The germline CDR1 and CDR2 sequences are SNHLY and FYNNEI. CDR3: CASMRLEYYEQYF. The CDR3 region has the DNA TGTGCCAGCATGCGACTAGAATACTACGAGCAGTACTTC.

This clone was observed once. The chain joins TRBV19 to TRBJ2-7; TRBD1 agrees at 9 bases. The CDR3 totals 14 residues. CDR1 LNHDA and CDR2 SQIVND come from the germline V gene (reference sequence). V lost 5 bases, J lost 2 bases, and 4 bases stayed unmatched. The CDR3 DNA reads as TGTGCCAGTAGTCCGGGGACAGGGACCTACGAGCAGTACTTC. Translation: CASSPGTGTYEQYF.

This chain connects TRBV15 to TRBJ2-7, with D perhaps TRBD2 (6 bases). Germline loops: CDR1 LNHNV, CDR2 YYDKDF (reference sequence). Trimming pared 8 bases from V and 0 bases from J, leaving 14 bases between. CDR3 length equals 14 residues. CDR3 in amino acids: CATRDSSSSYEQYF. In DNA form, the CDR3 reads TGTGCCACCCGGGACTCCTCTAGCTCCTACGAGCAGTACTTC.

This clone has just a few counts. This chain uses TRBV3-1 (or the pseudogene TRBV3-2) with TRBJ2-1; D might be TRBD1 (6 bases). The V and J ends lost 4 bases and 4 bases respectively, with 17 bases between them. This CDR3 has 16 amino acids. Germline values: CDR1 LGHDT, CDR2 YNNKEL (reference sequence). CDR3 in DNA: TGTGCCAGCAGCCGCTGGTGGGACACGGAATACAATGAGCAGTTCTTC. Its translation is CASSRWWDTEYNEQFF.

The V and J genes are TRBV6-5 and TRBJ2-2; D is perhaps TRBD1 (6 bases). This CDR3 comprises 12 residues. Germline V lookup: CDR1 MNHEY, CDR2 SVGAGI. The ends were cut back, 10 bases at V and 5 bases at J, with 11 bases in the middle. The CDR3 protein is CAILTGTGELFF. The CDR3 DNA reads TGTGCCATCCTAACAGGGACCGGGGAGCTGTTTTTT.

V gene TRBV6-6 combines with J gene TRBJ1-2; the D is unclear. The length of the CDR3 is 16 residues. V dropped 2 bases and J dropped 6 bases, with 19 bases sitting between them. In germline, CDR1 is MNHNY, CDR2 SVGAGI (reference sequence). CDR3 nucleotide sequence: TGTGCCAGCAGTTACAGTTCAGGCAGTTCTGTGGATGGCTACACCTTC. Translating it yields CASSYSSGSSVDGYTF.

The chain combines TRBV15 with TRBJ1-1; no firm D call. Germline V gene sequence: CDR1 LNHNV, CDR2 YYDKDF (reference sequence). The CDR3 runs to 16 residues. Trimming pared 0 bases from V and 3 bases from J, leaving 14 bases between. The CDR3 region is CATSRDAGEWDTEAFF. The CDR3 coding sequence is TGTGCCACCAGCAGAGATGCAGGTGAGTGGGACACTGAAGCTTTCTTT.

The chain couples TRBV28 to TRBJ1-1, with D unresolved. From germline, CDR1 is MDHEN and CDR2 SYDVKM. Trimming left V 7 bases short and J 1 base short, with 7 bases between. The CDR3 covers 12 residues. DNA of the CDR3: TGTGCCAGCAAGTCCGGGAACACTGAAGCTTTCTTT. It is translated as CASKSGNTEAFF. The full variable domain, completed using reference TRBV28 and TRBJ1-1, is DVKVTQSSRYLVKRTGEKVFLECVQDMDHENMFWYRQDPGLGLRLIYFSYDVKMKEKGDIPEGYSVSREKKERFSLILESASTNQTSMYLCASKSGNTEAFFGQGTRLTVV.

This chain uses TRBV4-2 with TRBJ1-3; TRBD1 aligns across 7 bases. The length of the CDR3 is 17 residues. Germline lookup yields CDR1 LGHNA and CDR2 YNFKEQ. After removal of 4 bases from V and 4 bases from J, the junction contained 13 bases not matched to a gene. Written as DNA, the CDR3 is TGTGCCAGCAGCCGGGGCCCAGGGGGAGAATCCGGAAACACCATATATTTT. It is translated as CASSRGPGGESGNTIYF.

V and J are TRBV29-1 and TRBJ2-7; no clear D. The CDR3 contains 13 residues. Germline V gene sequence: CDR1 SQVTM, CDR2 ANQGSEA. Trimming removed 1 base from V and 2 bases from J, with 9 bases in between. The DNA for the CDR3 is TGCAGCGTTGAAGGAGGTCTAGCCTACGAGCAGTACTTC. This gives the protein CSVEGGLAYEQYF.

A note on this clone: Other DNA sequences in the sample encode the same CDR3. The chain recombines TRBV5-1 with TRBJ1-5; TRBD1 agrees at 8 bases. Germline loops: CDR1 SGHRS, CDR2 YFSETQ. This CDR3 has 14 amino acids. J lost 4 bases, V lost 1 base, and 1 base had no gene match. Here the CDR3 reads CASSLTGGNQPQHF. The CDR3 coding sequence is TGCGCCAGCAGCTTGACAGGGGGGAATCAGCCCCAGCATTTT.

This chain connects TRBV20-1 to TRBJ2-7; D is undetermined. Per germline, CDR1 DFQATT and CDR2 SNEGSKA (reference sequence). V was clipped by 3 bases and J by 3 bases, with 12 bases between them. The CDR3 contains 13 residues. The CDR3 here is CSASIPPIYEQYF. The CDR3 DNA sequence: TGCAGTGCTAGTATTCCCCCAATCTACGAGCAGTACTTC.